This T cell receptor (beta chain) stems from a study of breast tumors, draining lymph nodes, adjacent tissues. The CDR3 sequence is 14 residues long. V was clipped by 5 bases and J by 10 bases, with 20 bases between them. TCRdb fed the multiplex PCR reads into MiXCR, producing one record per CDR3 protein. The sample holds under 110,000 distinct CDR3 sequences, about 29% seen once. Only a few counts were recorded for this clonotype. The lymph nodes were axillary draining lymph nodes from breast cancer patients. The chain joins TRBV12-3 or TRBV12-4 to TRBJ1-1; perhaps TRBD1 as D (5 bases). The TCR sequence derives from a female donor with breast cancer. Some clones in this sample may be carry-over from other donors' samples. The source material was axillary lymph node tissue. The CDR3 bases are TGTGCCAGCAGTAGTTCCGGGACGGGCTCCGGAGCTTTCTTT. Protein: CASSSSGTGSGAFF.